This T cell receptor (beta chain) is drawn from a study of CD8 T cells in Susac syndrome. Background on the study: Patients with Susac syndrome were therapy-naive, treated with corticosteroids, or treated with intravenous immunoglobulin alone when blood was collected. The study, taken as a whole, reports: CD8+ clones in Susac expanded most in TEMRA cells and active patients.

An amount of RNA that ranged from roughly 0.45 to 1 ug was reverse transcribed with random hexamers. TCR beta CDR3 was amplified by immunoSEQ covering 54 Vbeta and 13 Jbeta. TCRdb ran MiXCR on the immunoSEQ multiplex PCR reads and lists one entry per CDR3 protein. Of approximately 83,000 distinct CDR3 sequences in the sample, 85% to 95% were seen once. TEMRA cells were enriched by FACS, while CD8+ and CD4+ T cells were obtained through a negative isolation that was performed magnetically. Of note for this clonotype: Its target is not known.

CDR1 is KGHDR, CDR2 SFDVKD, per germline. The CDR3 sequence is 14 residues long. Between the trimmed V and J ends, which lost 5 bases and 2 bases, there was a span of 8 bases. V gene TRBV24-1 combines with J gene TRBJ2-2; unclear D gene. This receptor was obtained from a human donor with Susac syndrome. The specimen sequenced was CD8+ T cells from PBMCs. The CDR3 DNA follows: TGTGCCACCAGTGGTACCCATAACACCGGGGAGCTGTTTTTT. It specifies CATSGTHNTGELFF.